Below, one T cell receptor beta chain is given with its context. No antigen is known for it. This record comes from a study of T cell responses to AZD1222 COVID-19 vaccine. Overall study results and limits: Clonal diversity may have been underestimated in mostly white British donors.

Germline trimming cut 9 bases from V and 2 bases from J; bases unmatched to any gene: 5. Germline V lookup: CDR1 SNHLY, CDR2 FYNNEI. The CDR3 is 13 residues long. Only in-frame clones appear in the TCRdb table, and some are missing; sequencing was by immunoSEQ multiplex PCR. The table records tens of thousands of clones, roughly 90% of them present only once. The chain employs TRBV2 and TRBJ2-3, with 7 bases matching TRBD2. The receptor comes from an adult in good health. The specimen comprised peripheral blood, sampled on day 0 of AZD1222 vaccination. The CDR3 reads CASGGGYTDTQYF. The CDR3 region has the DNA TGTGCCAGTGGGGGGGGTTACACAGATACGCAGTATTTT.